This TCR beta chain was recovered during a study of T cell responses to AZD1222 COVID-19 vaccine. Sequencing was performed with immunoSEQ multiplex PCR; in TCRdb, only in-frame clones are kept and a portion is missing. Of roughly 100,000 clones listed, 93% are singletons. With 2 bases removed from V and 0 bases from J, the gap between germline ends came to 13 bases. In germline, CDR1 is MNHNS, CDR2 SASEGT. The CDR3 loop spans 16 amino acids. The material sequenced was peripheral blood, taken on day 0 of AZD1222 vaccination. This chain uses TRBV6-1 with TRBJ1-2, with a weak D call TRBD1 (5 bases). This TCR derives from an adult in good health. CDR3 sequence (DNA): TGTGCCAGCAGTGAACCGGGCAGGGAGCCTAACTATGGCTACACCTTC. Translating it yields CASSEPGREPNYGYTF.